A single sample is the source of the 11 T cell receptor beta chains below, sequenced in a study of regulatory T cells in long-lasting Graves disease. Construction of the TCR beta libraries employed iRepertoire HTBI primers in conjunction with Arm-PCR of CDR3 regions. TCRdb fed the multiplex PCR reads into MiXCR, producing one record per CDR3 protein. Among roughly 470,000 distinct CDR3 sequences listed, around 20% were seen once. Sample time point: persistent/refractory GD, antithyroid drugs over 5 years with positive TRAb. RNA isolated from PBMCs was used to make the TCR library. The sequencing used peripheral blood mononuclear cells (PBMCs), collected when the disease was refractory, from a patient treated with antithyroid drugs. These receptors all come from a female donor with Graves disease.

In its sample, this clonotype was seen a few times. In DNA, the CDR3 is TGCAGTGCTAGAGGTGGACTAGTAGAGACCCAGTACTTC. This translates into CSARGGLVETQYF. The chain carries TRBV20-1 and TRBJ2-5; 7 bases align to TRBD2. The CDR3 covers 13 residues. Germline trimming cut 1 base from V and 4 bases from J; bases unmatched to any gene: 3. The germline CDR1 and CDR2 sequences are DFQATT and SNEGSKA (reference sequence).

The table lists this clonotype with a few counts. The rearrangement joins TRBV30 to TRBJ2-2; D not resolved. V lost 4 bases and J 3 bases, leaving 12 bases between the germline ends. The length of the CDR3 is 14 residues. CDR1 and CDR2 from the germline V gene are GTSNPN and SVGIG (reference sequence). In nucleotides, the CDR3 is TGTGCCTGGATCCTAGGCTCCGACACCGGGGAGCTGTTTTTT. It yields the protein CAWILGSDTGELFF. The complete variable domain, with remaining parts taken from reference TRBV30 and TRBJ2-2, reads SQTIHQWPATLVQPVGSPLSLECTVEGTSNPNLYWYRQAAGRGLQLLFYSVGIGQISSEVPQNLSASRPQDRQFILSSKKLLLSDSGFYLCAWILGSDTGELFFGEGSRLTVL.

In this sample, this clonotype turned up a few times. This chain uses TRBV7-8 with TRBJ1-1, with D hard to call. Germline V gives CDR1 SGHVS, CDR2 FQNEAQ. Trimming removed 1 base from V and 5 bases from J, with 14 bases in between. The CDR3 loop spans 15 amino acids. CDR3 in DNA: TGTGCCAGCAGCTTAGGCCCAGCATCAGAAACTGAAGCTTTCTTT. This translates into CASSLGPASETEAFF.

This clonotype showed up just a few times. The chain has TRBV29-1 and TRBJ1-1; D possibly corresponds to TRBD1 (6 bases). CDR3 length equals 12 residues. The germline CDR1 and CDR2 sequences are SQVTM and ANQGSEA. The ends were cut back, 4 bases at V and 7 bases at J, with 13 bases in the middle. The CDR3 bases are TGCAGCGTTGGTGGGGGGCCAGTTGAAGCTTTCTTT. Its translation is CSVGGGPVEAFF.

This clonotype was detected only once. The chain joins TRBV5-4 to TRBJ2-5; D is unresolved. Germline V gene lookup returns CDR1 SGHNT and CDR2 YYREEE (reference sequence). The V and J ends lost 2 bases and 4 bases respectively, with 9 bases between them. The CDR3 has 13 residues. The chain's CDR3 is CASSFVAGETQYF. CDR3 in DNA: TGTGCCAGCAGCTTTGTGGCTGGAGAGACCCAGTACTTC.

In the case of this clonotype: Being one base from a much bigger clone, this may be a read error. The chain combines TRBV6-5 with TRBJ1-2; D not resolved. This CDR3 spans 15 amino acids. Germline lookup yields CDR1 MNHEY and CDR2 SVGAGI. The CDR3 DNA is TGTGCCAGCAGTTACGATCGGGCTTCTAACTGTGGCTACACCTTC. Residues: CASSYDRASNCGYTF.

The chain uses TRBV7-9 and TRBJ2-5; D possibly corresponds to TRBD1 (5 bases). CDR3 size: 13 residues. Germline CDR1 is SEHNR and CDR2 is FQNEAQ (reference sequence). Trimming cost V 3 bases and J 5 bases, with 10 bases left between them. The CDR3: CASSFVRVETQYF. CDR3 nucleotide sequence: TGTGCCAGCAGCTTTGTCAGGGTGGAGACCCAGTACTTC.

There are many counts of this clonotype. The J gene is TRBJ1-2, the V gene TRBV12-3 or TRBV12-4; D is uncertain. With 3 bases removed from V and 1 base from J, the gap between germline ends came to 6 bases. The CDR3 contains 13 residues. Written as DNA, the CDR3 is TGTGCCAGCAGTTTGCGTCATAACTATGGCTACACCTTC. It translates to CASSLRHNYGYTF.

A note on this clonotype: One end of the junction is discordant with germline, which a read error may explain. The V call is TRBV6-2 or TRBV6-3, the J call TRBJ2-7; a weak D match, TRBD1 (6 bases). Germline values: CDR1 MNHEY, CDR2 SVGEGT. The CDR3 has 13 amino acids. The CDR3 DNA reads TGTGTCAGCAGTTATGGACAGCCCTACGAGCAGTACTTC. It codes for CVSSYGQPYEQYF.

This clonotype came up a few times. This chain connects TRBV12-3 or TRBV12-4 to TRBJ2-2, with 14 bases lining up with TRBD2. The V and J ends lost 4 bases and 7 bases, in that order; junction bases with no gene match: 5. This CDR3 spans 16 amino acids. CDR3 in amino acids: CASSWGLAGVGGELFF. The CDR3 DNA reads TGTGCCAGCAGTTGGGGACTAGCGGGAGTTGGCGGGGAGCTGTTTTTT.

This clonotype was detected a few times. In DNA, the CDR3 is TGCAGTGCTAGTGACGGGGGCGAATCGAGAGAGACCCAGTACTTC. Translating gives CSASDGGESRETQYF. The V and J genes are TRBV20-1 and TRBJ2-5; either TRBD1 or TRBD2 may supply D (6 bases each). Germline V CDR1 and CDR2: DFQATT, SNEGSKA (reference sequence). This CDR3 region has 15 residues. The germline V and J ends were trimmed by 3 bases and 4 bases, with 18 bases remaining between them.